This T cell receptor (beta chain) is from a study of shared clonotypes between healthy human individuals. Study-wide context: The cohort had a couple of women and a few men, ages 18 to 49.

Comments on this clone: Its antigen is as yet unknown.

The authors distributed each subset's genomic DNA evenly over several immunoSEQ plates. Sequenced by immunoSEQ multiplex PCR; TCRdb stores in-frame clones only, minus some. The repertoire has roughly 1,500,000 clones, 98% of them found once; the top ten carry roughly 0.45%. The CDR3 length is 15 residues. Unmatched junction bases numbered 12, after V lost 5 bases and J lost 6 bases. The germline V gene has CDR1 SGHKS and CDR2 YYEKEE (reference sequence). Study results and limitations: Non-shared clonotypes showed lower generation probabilities than clonotypes common to all four donors.

The chain joins TRBV5-5 to TRBJ2-7; 9 bases are a match to TRBD1. Specimen: naive CD4+ T cells sorted from blood. Subset in this sample: CD45RA+ positively selected. The receptor was isolated from a man aged 25 to 40 in good health. The CDR3 loop is CASRAETGTGTEQYF. The CDR3 coding sequence is TGTGCCAGCAGGGCAGAAACCGGGACAGGGACCGAGCAGTACTTC.